The clone carrying this T cell receptor (beta chain) was recorded many times. The cDNA came from 5'RACE with 10-nucleotide random UMIs. Every sequencing run gave over 190 million TCR-beta sequences, taken from 15-18 subjects. TCRdb processed the 5' RACE reads anew with MiXCR; each CDR3 protein has one entry. The repertoire holds roughly 13,000 distinct CDR3 sequences, 10% seen once, with 20% to 25% in the top ten. Unsorted libraries were prepared from 2 million PBMCs held at -80 C. This CDR3 has 15 residues. Per the germline V gene, CDR1 is SQVTM and CDR2 is ANQGSEA. The ends lost 0 bases at V and 7 bases at J; junction bases unmatched: 10. This specimen belongs to a study of neurological immune-mediated disorders.

Specimen: PBMCs. The chain is built from TRBV29-1 and TRBJ2-7; 9 nucleotides agree with TRBD2. The receptor comes from a woman in her forties in good health. The CDR3 region has the DNA TGCAGCGTTGAAGATGGGGCTAGCGGGGCGGGTGAGCAGTACTTC. It codes for CSVEDGASGAGEQYF.